This is a list of T cell receptor beta chains from one sample in a study of T-cell reconstitution after alpha-beta-depleted transplantation in children. A single record per CDR3 protein comes from TCRdb applying MiXCR to the PCR reads. The profile shows over 550,000 distinct CDR3 sequences, about 10% of them singletons. Sample: PBMCs from the stem cell graft donor, taken from the stem cell graft. Every receptor here comes from a human donor who donated a stem cell graft to a child with acute myeloid leukemia. The CDR3 runs from the conserved cysteine through the conserved F or W. A D gene is named only where the DNA matches it firmly. Clone size is not always given. Where it is, it says once, few, many or a class for expanded clones.

v_gene: TRBV30; d_gene: TRBD2; abundance: few; j_gene: TRBJ2-1; CDR3nt: TGTGCCTGGAGGCTAGCGGGAGGTCAATGGGGTGAGCAGTTCTTC; CDR3aa: CAWRLAGGQWGEQFF
v_gene: TRBV5-1; d_gene: NA; abundance: few; j_gene: TRBJ1-5; CDR3nt: TGCGCCAGCAGCTCCCGGGACGGCCATAGCAATCAGCCCCAGCATTTT; CDR3aa: CASSSRDGHSNQPQHF
v_gene: TRBV6-1; d_gene: NA; abundance: few; j_gene: TRBJ2-5; CDR3nt: TGTGCCATCACACGATCGAGGGGGACCTGGGAGACCCAGTACTTC; CDR3aa: CAITRSRGTWETQYF
v_gene: TRBV5-1; d_gene: NA; abundance: many; j_gene: TRBJ2-1; CDR3nt: TGCGCCAGCAGCTTCGGACAAACATACAATGAGCAGTTCTTC; CDR3aa: CASSFGQTYNEQFF
v_gene: TRBV6-1; d_gene: TRBD1; abundance: NA; j_gene: TRBJ1-2; CDR3nt: TGTGCCAGCAGTCCAACCGGGACAGGGGGCTCTGGCTACACCTTC; CDR3aa: CASSPTGTGGSGYTF
v_gene: TRBV25-1; d_gene: NA; abundance: NA; j_gene: TRBJ1-5; CDR3nt: TGTGCCAGATATCAGGGTTCCTTTAGCAATCAGCCCCAGCATTTT; CDR3aa: CARYQGSFSNQPQHF
v_gene: TRBV29-1; d_gene: NA; abundance: once; j_gene: TRBJ2-7; CDR3nt: TGCAGCGTTAGGGAGACCTACGAGCAGTACTTC; CDR3aa: CSVRETYEQYF
v_gene: TRBV29-1; d_gene: NA; abundance: few; j_gene: TRBJ1-1; CDR3nt: TGCAGCGTTGAGGGTGGCGGGACTGAAGCTTTCTTT; CDR3aa: CSVEGGGTEAFF
v_gene: TRBV20-1; d_gene: NA; abundance: NA; j_gene: TRBJ2-7; CDR3nt: TGCAGTGCTATTTCCGTAAGCGGGCCTGGCGAGCAGTACTTC; CDR3aa: CSAISVSGPGEQYF
v_gene: TRBV7-7; d_gene: NA; abundance: many; j_gene: TRBJ2-7; CDR3nt: TGTGCTAGCGTATCACGGGTCTACGAGCAGTACTTC; CDR3aa: CASVSRVYEQYF
v_gene: TRBV7-9; d_gene: NA; abundance: NA; j_gene: TRBJ1-3; CDR3nt: TGTGCCAGCAGCTTCGGGGAAGGAAACACCATATATTTT; CDR3aa: CASSFGEGNTIYF
v_gene: TRBV7-2; d_gene: NA; abundance: many; j_gene: TRBJ2-3; CDR3nt: TGTGCCAGCAGCTTAGAGGTGCCGCAGTATTTT; CDR3aa: CASSLEVPQYF
v_gene: TRBV20-1; d_gene: NA; abundance: NA; j_gene: TRBJ2-7; CDR3nt: TGCAGTGCTAGAGATTTGGAGGGAGTGCCCTACGAGCAGTACTTC; CDR3aa: CSARDLEGVPYEQYF
v_gene: TRBV6-2/TRBV6-3; d_gene: TRBD2; abundance: NA; j_gene: TRBJ2-7; CDR3nt: TGTGCCAGCAGTACGCCCTCACTAGCGGTCGGTTCCTACGAGCAGTACTTC; CDR3aa: CASSTPSLAVGSYEQYF
v_gene: TRBV7-9; d_gene: TRBD1; abundance: few; j_gene: TRBJ2-2; CDR3nt: TGTGCCAGCAGCTTACCGGGACAGCGAACCGGGGAGCTGTTTTTT; CDR3aa: CASSLPGQRTGELFF
v_gene: TRBV5-1; d_gene: NA; abundance: NA; j_gene: TRBJ2-3; CDR3nt: TGCGCCAGCAGCTTGGCCAGGGTGGAATCAGATACGCAGTATTTT; CDR3aa: CASSLARVESDTQYF
v_gene: TRBV6-4; d_gene: TRBD2; abundance: many; j_gene: TRBJ2-1; CDR3nt: TGTGCCAGCAGTGTAGCGGGAGAACTTAGGGAGCAGTTCTTC; CDR3aa: CASSVAGELREQFF
v_gene: TRBV7-2; d_gene: TRBD1; abundance: few; j_gene: TRBJ1-3; CDR3nt: TGTGCCAGCAGTCACCCCGGGACAGGGAACGCTGTCACTGGAAACACCATATATTTT; CDR3aa: CASSHPGTGNAVTGNTIYF
v_gene: TRBV24-1; d_gene: TRBD1; abundance: few; j_gene: TRBJ2-6; CDR3nt: TGTGCCACCAGTGATACACAGGGGGGATACTCTGGGGCCAACGTCCTGACTTTC; CDR3aa: CATSDTQGGYSGANVLTF
v_gene: TRBV29-1; d_gene: NA; abundance: many; j_gene: TRBJ2-3; CDR3nt: TGCAGCACCCGAGGGTCAGGCGGAGGCACAGATACGCAGTATTTT; CDR3aa: CSTRGSGGGTDTQYF
v_gene: TRBV20-1; d_gene: TRBD2; abundance: NA; j_gene: TRBJ2-5; CDR3nt: TGCAGTGCTAGAGAAAGCGGGAGAGGGGAGACCCAGTACTTC; CDR3aa: CSARESGRGETQYF
v_gene: TRBV4-3; d_gene: NA; abundance: NA; j_gene: TRBJ2-1; CDR3nt: TGCGCCAGCAGCCAAGGTAAACAATACTACAATGAGCAGTTCTTC; CDR3aa: CASSQGKQYYNEQFF
v_gene: TRBV29-1; d_gene: NA; abundance: many; j_gene: TRBJ2-7; CDR3nt: TGCAGCGTCACCGAGAGGCCCCCCTCCTACGAGCAGTACTTC; CDR3aa: CSVTERPPSYEQYF
v_gene: TRBV12-3/TRBV12-4; d_gene: TRBD2; abundance: few; j_gene: TRBJ2-5; CDR3nt: TGTGCCAGCAATAAGGGACTAGCGGGGGAGACCCAGTACTTC; CDR3aa: CASNKGLAGETQYF
v_gene: TRBV6-2/TRBV6-3; d_gene: TRBD2; abundance: many; j_gene: TRBJ2-2; CDR3nt: TGTGCCAGCGTCGCTAGCGGGGTGCTCGGCACCGGGGAGCTGTTTTTT; CDR3aa: CASVASGVLGTGELFF
v_gene: TRBV20-1; d_gene: NA; abundance: few; j_gene: TRBJ1-5; CDR3nt: TGCAGTGCTAGAGATCCTGGACACGCGAAAAGGGGGCCCCAGCATTTT; CDR3aa: CSARDPGHAKRGPQHF
v_gene: TRBV6-1; d_gene: NA; abundance: few; j_gene: TRBJ2-2; CDR3nt: TGTGCCAGCAGTGCCTCGGGTCGAGGCGTTGGGGAGCTGTTTTTT; CDR3aa: CASSASGRGVGELFF
v_gene: TRBV7-3; d_gene: NA; abundance: NA; j_gene: TRBJ2-1; CDR3nt: TGTGCCAGCAGCTTCCTTGGCAGTGAGCAGTTCTTC; CDR3aa: CASSFLGSEQFF
v_gene: TRBV7-6; d_gene: TRBD1; abundance: few; j_gene: TRBJ1-4; CDR3nt: TGTGCCAGCAGCTTAGCCGACAGGGGATACGAAAAACTGTTTTTT; CDR3aa: CASSLADRGYEKLFF
v_gene: TRBV7-9; d_gene: TRBD2; abundance: NA; j_gene: TRBJ2-3; CDR3nt: TGTGCCAGCAGCTTATACCAGCGGGAGAGGGATACGCAGTATTTT; CDR3aa: CASSLYQRERDTQYF
v_gene: TRBV5-1; d_gene: NA; abundance: NA; j_gene: TRBJ2-2; CDR3nt: TGCGCCAGCAGTTTCGAGCGGCCAAACACCGGGGAGCTGTTTTTT; CDR3aa: CASSFERPNTGELFF
v_gene: TRBV5-1; d_gene: TRBD1; abundance: few; j_gene: TRBJ1-1; CDR3nt: TGCGCCAGCAGCCCTGGGACAGGGAGGGCAGCTTTCTTT; CDR3aa: CASSPGTGRAAFF
v_gene: TRBV20-1; d_gene: TRBD1; abundance: few; j_gene: TRBJ1-2; CDR3nt: TGCAGTGCTAGAGACCGGGACAGGGCTGGCTACACCTTC; CDR3aa: CSARDRDRAGYTF
v_gene: TRBV7-9; d_gene: TRBD1; abundance: many; j_gene: TRBJ1-5; CDR3nt: TGTGCCAGCAGCTCAGGGGGCGCAGGTCAGCCCCAGCATTTT; CDR3aa: CASSSGGAGQPQHF
v_gene: TRBV7-3; d_gene: NA; abundance: few; j_gene: TRBJ2-3; CDR3nt: TGTGCCAGCAGCTTAGAGGTGGCTGATACGCAGTATTTT; CDR3aa: CASSLEVADTQYF
v_gene: TRBV18; d_gene: TRBD1; abundance: NA; j_gene: TRBJ2-4; CDR3nt: TGTGCCAGCTCACGGGACAGGGGGAACATTCAGTACTTC; CDR3aa: CASSRDRGNIQYF
v_gene: TRBV7-2; d_gene: NA; abundance: many; j_gene: TRBJ2-3; CDR3nt: TGTGCCAGCAGCCAACTAGGGTCAGATACGCAGTATTTT; CDR3aa: CASSQLGSDTQYF
v_gene: TRBV20-1; d_gene: NA; abundance: NA; j_gene: TRBJ2-3; CDR3nt: TGCAGTGCTAGAGATAGGGCGGGATACACAGATACGCAGTATTTT; CDR3aa: CSARDRAGYTDTQYF
v_gene: TRBV20-1; d_gene: TRBD1; abundance: NA; j_gene: TRBJ2-7; CDR3nt: TGCAGTGCTAAGGGACAGGAATTTACCTACGAGCAGTACTTC; CDR3aa: CSAKGQEFTYEQYF
v_gene: TRBV3-1; d_gene: NA; abundance: NA; j_gene: TRBJ1-2; CDR3nt: TGTGCCAGCAGCCAATCGAGGAGCTTTATGAACTATGGCTACACCTTC; CDR3aa: CASSQSRSFMNYGYTF
v_gene: TRBV4-3; d_gene: NA; abundance: few; j_gene: TRBJ2-3; CDR3nt: TGCGCCAGCAGCCAAGATGCGAGGGAGTGGGCAGATACGCAGTATTTT; CDR3aa: CASSQDAREWADTQYF
v_gene: TRBV21-1; d_gene: NA; abundance: NA; j_gene: TRBJ2-1; CDR3nt: TGTGCCAGCGATACGGGTGAAGGAAAGGCTAGCGACAGCTCCTACAATGAGCAGTTCTTC; CDR3aa: CASDTGEGKASDSSYNEQFF
v_gene: TRBV6-1; d_gene: NA; abundance: few; j_gene: TRBJ1-1; CDR3nt: TGTGCCAGCAGGTTCAGAGGGACTAAAACTGAAGCTTTCTTT; CDR3aa: CASRFRGTKTEAFF
v_gene: TRBV5-1; d_gene: TRBD1; abundance: NA; j_gene: TRBJ2-5; CDR3nt: TGCGCCAGCAGCGCCGACAGGGGGTCAGAGACCCAGTACTTC; CDR3aa: CASSADRGSETQYF
v_gene: TRBV30; d_gene: TRBD2; abundance: many; j_gene: TRBJ2-7; CDR3nt: TGTGCCCTCTCCCCTAGCGGGTCTCGCGAGCAGTACTTC; CDR3aa: CALSPSGSREQYF
v_gene: TRBV15; d_gene: TRBD1; abundance: NA; j_gene: TRBJ2-7; CDR3nt: TGTGCCACCAGCAGTACTGCCGGGACAGGGGTTTTTCGGTACGAGCAGTACTTC; CDR3aa: CATSSTAGTGVFRYEQYF
v_gene: TRBV29-1; d_gene: TRBD1; abundance: few; j_gene: TRBJ2-4; CDR3nt: TGCAGCGTTGAGGACAGGGTATCCGCCAAAAACATTCAGTACTTC; CDR3aa: CSVEDRVSAKNIQYF
v_gene: TRBV29-1; d_gene: NA; abundance: many; j_gene: TRBJ2-5; CDR3nt: TGCAGCGCTACTCCACAGGGTCGGGAGACCCAGTACTTC; CDR3aa: CSATPQGRETQYF
v_gene: TRBV5-6; d_gene: NA; abundance: few; j_gene: TRBJ1-5; CDR3nt: TGTGCCAGCAGCTTAAGAGGTGGGCTCAATCAGCCCCAGCATTTT; CDR3aa: CASSLRGGLNQPQHF
v_gene: TRBV29-1; d_gene: NA; abundance: NA; j_gene: TRBJ1-2; CDR3nt: TGCAGCGTTGAAGATCGGGCCAGGCGGCAAACCTTC; CDR3aa: CSVEDRARRQTF
v_gene: TRBV7-3; d_gene: NA; abundance: once; j_gene: TRBJ1-1; CDR3nt: TGTGCCAGCAGCTCCCCCCGAAACCGAGGCACTGAAGCTTTCTTT; CDR3aa: CASSSPRNRGTEAFF
v_gene: TRBV12-3/TRBV12-4; d_gene: NA; abundance: NA; j_gene: TRBJ2-1; CDR3nt: TGTGCCAGCAGTTTTAAGCCTCACTACAATGAGCAGTTCTTC; CDR3aa: CASSFKPHYNEQFF
v_gene: TRBV29-1; d_gene: NA; abundance: few; j_gene: TRBJ2-1; CDR3nt: TGCAGCGTCCCGAGCCGGGGCTCCTACAATGAGCAGTTCTTC; CDR3aa: CSVPSRGSYNEQFF
v_gene: TRBV5-1; d_gene: NA; abundance: few; j_gene: TRBJ2-7; CDR3nt: TGCGCCAGCAGCTCCGACCCGACTAGTATCTACGAGCAGTACTTC; CDR3aa: CASSSDPTSIYEQYF
v_gene: TRBV10-3; d_gene: NA; abundance: NA; j_gene: TRBJ2-5; CDR3nt: TGTGCCATCAGTGAGGGACTACCACAAGAGACCCAGTACTTC; CDR3aa: CAISEGLPQETQYF
v_gene: TRBV29-1; d_gene: NA; abundance: NA; j_gene: TRBJ2-7; CDR3nt: TGCAGCGTTGAAGATTGGGGACCGACCTACGAGCAGTACTTC; CDR3aa: CSVEDWGPTYEQYF
v_gene: TRBV30; d_gene: NA; abundance: once; j_gene: TRBJ1-1; CDR3nt: TGTGCCTGGACAATCAGGGGACATGAAGCTTTCTTT; CDR3aa: CAWTIRGHEAFF
v_gene: TRBV12-3/TRBV12-4; d_gene: NA; abundance: few; j_gene: TRBJ2-2; CDR3nt: TGTGCCAGCAGGTCGTCATCCGGCAGCACCGGGGAGCTGTTTTTT; CDR3aa: CASRSSSGSTGELFF
v_gene: TRBV3-1; d_gene: TRBD1; abundance: NA; j_gene: TRBJ1-4; CDR3nt: TGTGCCAGCAGCCATCGGGGACAGGGAAATGAAAAACTGTTTTTT; CDR3aa: CASSHRGQGNEKLFF
v_gene: TRBV20-1; d_gene: TRBD2; abundance: few; j_gene: TRBJ2-1; CDR3nt: TGCAGTGCTAGAAGGGCGGGAGGGCCCTCGACCAATGAGCAGTTCTTC; CDR3aa: CSARRAGGPSTNEQFF